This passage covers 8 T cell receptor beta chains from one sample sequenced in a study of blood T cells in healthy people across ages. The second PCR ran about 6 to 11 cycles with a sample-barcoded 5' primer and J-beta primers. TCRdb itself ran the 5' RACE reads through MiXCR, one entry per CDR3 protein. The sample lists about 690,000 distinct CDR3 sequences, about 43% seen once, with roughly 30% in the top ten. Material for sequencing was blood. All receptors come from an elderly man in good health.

Here the CDR3 DNA reads TGTGCCAGCAGCCCGACAGGGGGCGGTCATGGCTACACCTTC. It encodes CASSPTGGGHGYTF. V is TRBV2 and J is TRBJ1-2, with 10 bases matching TRBD1. J lost 6 bases, V lost 6 bases, and 7 bases had no gene match. The germline CDR1 and CDR2 sequences are SNHLY and FYNNEI. This CDR3 has 14 amino acids.

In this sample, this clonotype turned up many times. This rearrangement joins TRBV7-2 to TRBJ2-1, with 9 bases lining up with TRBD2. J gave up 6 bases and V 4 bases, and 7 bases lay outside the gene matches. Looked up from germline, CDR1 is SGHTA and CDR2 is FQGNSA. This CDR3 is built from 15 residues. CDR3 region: CASSSRAGGGNEQFF. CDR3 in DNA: TGTGCCAGCAGCTCCCGGGCGGGAGGGGGCAATGAGCAGTTCTTC.

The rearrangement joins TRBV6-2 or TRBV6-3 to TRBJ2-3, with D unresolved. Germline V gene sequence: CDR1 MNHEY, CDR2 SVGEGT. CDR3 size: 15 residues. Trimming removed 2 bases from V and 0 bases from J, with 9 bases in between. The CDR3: CASSYLSTSTDTQYF. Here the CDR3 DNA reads TGTGCCAGCAGTTACCTCTCAACTAGCACAGATACGCAGTATTTT.

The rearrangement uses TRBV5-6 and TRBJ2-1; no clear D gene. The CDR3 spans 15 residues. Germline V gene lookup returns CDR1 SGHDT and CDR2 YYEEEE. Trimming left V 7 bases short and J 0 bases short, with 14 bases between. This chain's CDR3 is CASGRHRISYNEQFF. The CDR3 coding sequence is TGTGCCAGCGGGCGACACAGAATCTCCTACAATGAGCAGTTCTTC.

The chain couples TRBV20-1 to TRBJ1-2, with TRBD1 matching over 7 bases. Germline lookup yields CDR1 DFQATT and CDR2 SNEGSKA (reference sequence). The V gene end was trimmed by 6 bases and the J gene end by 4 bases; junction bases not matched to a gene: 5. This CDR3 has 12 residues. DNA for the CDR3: TGCAGTGCAACCACAGGGGTCTATGGCTACACCTTC. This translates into CSATTGVYGYTF.

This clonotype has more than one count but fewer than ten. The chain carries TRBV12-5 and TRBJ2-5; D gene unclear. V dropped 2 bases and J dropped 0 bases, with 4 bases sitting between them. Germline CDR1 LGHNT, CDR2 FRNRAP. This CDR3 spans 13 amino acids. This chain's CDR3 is CASGLPYQETQYF. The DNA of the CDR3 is TGTGCTAGTGGTTTGCCATACCAAGAGACCCAGTACTTC.

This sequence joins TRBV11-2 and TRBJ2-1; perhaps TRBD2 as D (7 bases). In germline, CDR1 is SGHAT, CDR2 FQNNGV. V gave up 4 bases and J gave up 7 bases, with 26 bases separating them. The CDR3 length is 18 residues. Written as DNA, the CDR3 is TGTGCCAGCAGCTCATACCGCCCGGGGGGCGCCCCCCAGAATGAGCAGTTCTTC. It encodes CASSSYRPGGAPQNEQFF. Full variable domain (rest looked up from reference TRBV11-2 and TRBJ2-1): EAGVAQSPRYKIIEKRQSVAFWCNPISGHATLYWYQQILGQGPKLLIQFQNNGVVDDSQLPKDRFSAERLKGVDSTLKIQPAKLEDSAVYLCASSSYRPGGAPQNEQFFGPGTRLTVL.

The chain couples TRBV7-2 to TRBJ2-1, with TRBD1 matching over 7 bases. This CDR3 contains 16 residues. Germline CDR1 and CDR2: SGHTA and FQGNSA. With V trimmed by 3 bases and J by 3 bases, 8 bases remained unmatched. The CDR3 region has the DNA TGTGCCAGCAGCTTGCCGAGACAGGGAAGCTACAATGAGCAGTTCTTC. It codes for CASSLPRQGSYNEQFF.